Presented here are 20 T cell receptor delta chains from one specimen sequenced in a study of gamma-delta chains in newborns, infants, children. With CATT, TCRdb re-called clones from the reads. This table has about 8,500 delta-chain clones, 3% to 4% appearing once. The specimen was blood. These receptors came from a child who was a newborn, infant or young child, either healthy, febrile or measles-vaccinated (not recorded which).

V gene TRDV2 combines with J gene TRDJ3, with 13 bases lining up with TRDD3. There are 21 residues in the CDR3. Germline CDR1 is GEAIGNYY and CDR2 is EKD. Losses at the gene ends were 2 bases for V and 0 bases for J; bases not matched to a gene: 9. The CDR3 DNA reads as TGTGCCTGTGACAACGTACTGGGGGATACGCGCAGCTCCTGGGACACCCGACAGATGTTTTTC. Amino acids: CACDNVLGDTRSSWDTRQMFF.

This clone turned up a few times. This chain connects TRDV2 to TRDJ3; TRDD3 matches at 12 bases. TCRdb gives no J gene; it was assigned here by matching the DNA to germline. Germline loops: CDR1 GEAIGNYY, CDR2 EKD. The junction had 4 bases not matched to a gene; V was cut back by 0 bases and J by 2 bases. The CDR3 runs 19 residues. CDR3 coding DNA: TGTGCCTGTGACACCTTACTGGGGGATACAGCCTGGGACACCCGACAGATGTTTTTC. Translating it yields CACDTLLGDTAWDTRQMFF.

This clone is categorized as medium-sized. Other DNA sequences from this sample encode an identical CDR3 as well. The chain combines TRDV2 with TRDJ1; D is unresolved. CDR1 GEAIGNYY and CDR2 EKD come from the germline V gene. This CDR3 has 12 amino acids. The germline V and J ends were trimmed by 3 bases and 0 bases, with 4 bases remaining between them. CDR3 DNA sequence: TGTGCCTGTGACTTGTACACCGATAAACTCATCTTT. Translating it yields CACDLYTDKLIF.

This clone was seen a few times. TCRdb shows a much larger clone's protein in place of this DNA's translation, and the two differ at residue 5, likely through a read error; the protein shown is translated from the DNA. The rearrangement joins TRDV2 to TRDJ3; D may be TRDD3 (6 bases). Germline CDR1 GEAIGNYY, CDR2 EKD. The V end was cut by 3 bases, the J end by 0 bases, with 11 bases between. This CDR3 contains 17 residues. The CDR3 loop reads CACDAVLGSWDTRQMFF. Here the CDR3 DNA reads TGTGCCTGTGACGCCGTACTGGGCTCCTGGGACACCCGACAGATGTTTTTC.

This clone was seen more than once but under ten times. Given a much more abundant clone one base away, this may be a read error. The chain recombines TRDV3 with TRDJ1, with 7 bases aligning to TRDD3. Germline loops: CDR1 TVYSNPD, CDR2 GDNSRS (reference sequence). With 2 bases clipped from V and 0 bases from J, the junction kept 0 bases outside the gene matches. The CDR3 runs to 12 residues. As DNA, the CDR3 is TGTGCCTTTGGGGGATACACCGATAAACTCATCTTT. Translating gives CAFGGYTDKLIF. The full variable domain, its missing parts supplied by reference TRDV3 and TRDJ1, is CDKVTQSSPDQTVASGSEVVLLCTYDTVYSNPDLFWYRIRPDYSFQFVFYGDNSRSEGADFTQGRFSVKHILTQKAFHLVISPVRTEDSATYYCAFGGYTDKLIFGKGTRVTVEP.

Judged by abundance, this clone is medium-sized. The chain links TRDV2 to TRDJ3; perhaps TRDD3 as D (6 bases). Germline CDR1 GEAIGNYY, CDR2 EKD. The CDR3 is 19 residues long. V lost 0 bases to trimming and J lost 1 base, with 15 bases between them. The CDR3, as DNA: TGTGCCTGTGACACCGGCTGGGGAGGTAGGTCCTGGGACACCCGACAGATGTTTTTC. As protein: CACDTGWGGRSWDTRQMFF.

This chain connects TRDV3 to TRDJ2; 11 bases are a match to TRDD3. The V gene end was trimmed by 3 bases and the J gene end by 0 bases; junction bases not matched to a gene: 0. Germline CDR1 TVYSNPD, CDR2 GDNSRS (reference sequence). The CDR3 has 14 amino acids. CDR3 bases: TGTGCCTTACTGGGGGATACTTTGACAGCACAACTCTTCTTT. Protein: CALLGDTLTAQLFF.

This clone was seen only a few times. The same CDR3 can be traced to other DNA sequences in this sample. The chain is built from TRDV2 and TRDJ3; 7 nucleotides agree with TRDD3. CDR1 is GEAIGNYY and CDR2 is EKD in the germline V gene. J was trimmed by 10 bases and V by 0 bases; bases with no gene match: 8. The CDR3 sequence is 16 residues long. The CDR3 nucleotides read TGTGCCTGTGACACCCTGGGGGTCCGGATGACCCGACAGATGTTTTTC. As protein: CACDTLGVRMTRQMFF.

Notes on this clone: Being one base from a much bigger clone, this may be a read error. The CDR3 bases are TGTGCCTGTGACCTACTGGGGGATGCAAGCTCCTGGGACACCCGACAGACGTTTTTC. Translated: CACDLLGDASSWDTRQTFF. The chain combines TRDV2 with TRDJ3, with 10 nucleotides matching TRDD3. The CDR3 loop spans 19 amino acids. The germline CDR1 and CDR2 sequences are GEAIGNYY and EKD.

The chain links TRDV2 to TRDJ1; 8 bases agree with TRDD3. No J segment appears in TCRdb, so it was assigned here by matching the sequence to germline. CDR3 size: 13 residues. The germline CDR1 and CDR2 sequences are GEAIGNYY and EKD. The CDR3 loop is CAGGSPFTDKLIF. In DNA, the CDR3 is TGTGCTGGGGGATCCCCGTTCACCGATAAACTCATCTTT.

This clone is termed medium-sized (0.01 to 0.1%). Additional DNA sequences in this sample encode the identical CDR3. The genes are TRDV2 and TRDJ1; 9 bases are shared with TRDD3. The germline CDR1 and CDR2 sequences are GEAIGNYY and EKD. Unmatched junction bases numbered 12, after V lost 0 bases and J lost 2 bases. This CDR3 has 18 amino acids. The DNA for the CDR3 is TGTGCCTGTGACACCGTACTGGGGGACCTCGGAGGGACCGATAAACTCATCTTT. Amino acids: CACDTVLGDLGGTDKLIF.

For this clone: A much larger clone lies one base from this, so it may be a read error. Other nucleotide sequences from this sample produce the same CDR3. This chain connects TRDV2 to TRDJ3; 11 positions agree with TRDD3. The CDR3 contains 19 residues. Germline CDR1 and CDR2: GEAIGNYY and EKD. V was pared by 0 bases and J by 0 bases, with 3 bases of the junction left unmatched. CDR3 DNA sequence: TGTGCCTGTGACACCTGGGGGATACGGGGCTCCTGGGACACCCGACAGATGTTTTTC. Translating it yields CACDTWGIRGSWDTRQMFF.

This clone occurred a few times. This DNA's translation differs at residue 8 from TCRdb's protein, which comes from a much larger clone; a read error is likely, and the protein shown is translated from the DNA. The V call is TRDV2, the J call TRDJ3; D might be TRDD3 (6 bases). Trimming removed 0 bases from V and 3 bases from J, with 14 bases in between. Germline CDR1 reads GEAIGNYY; CDR2 reads EKD. This CDR3 has 18 residues. The CDR3 DNA sequence: TGTGCCTGTGACACCGGGGGACACTTAAACTGGGACACCCGACAGATGTTTTTC. It is translated as CACDTGGHLNWDTRQMFF.

A few counts support this clone. At one end, the junction sequence differs from germline, possibly due to a read error. The V gene is TRDV2, the J gene TRDJ3, with TRDD3 matching 11 bases. In germline, CDR1 is GEAIGNYY, CDR2 EKD. This CDR3 spans 19 amino acids. CDR3 sequence (DNA): TGTGCCTGTGGCACCGTTATTGGGGGATACGCCTGGGACACCCGACAGATGTTTTTC. This sequence encodes CACGTVIGGYAWDTRQMFF.

This clone is labeled medium-sized (0.01 to 0.1%). Other DNA sequences in this sample translate to the same CDR3. V gene TRDV2 combines with J gene TRDJ2; 8 bases agree with TRDD3. Per germline, CDR1 GEAIGNYY and CDR2 EKD. V dropped 3 bases and J dropped 0; count of bases not matched to a gene: 11. The CDR3 sequence is 18 residues long. CDR3: CACDPVRWGTPLTAQLFF. CDR3 in DNA: TGTGCCTGTGACCCGGTTCGCTGGGGGACCCCTTTGACAGCACAACTCTTCTTT.

In this sample, this clone turned up a few times. A read error may be the cause here, since a much bigger clone is one base away. Other DNA sequences in the same sample also yield this CDR3. The chain couples TRDV2 to TRDJ3; 9 nucleotides agree with TRDD3. The germline V gene has CDR1 GEAIGNYY and CDR2 EKD. The CDR3 contains 19 residues. The V gene end was trimmed by 3 bases and the J gene end by 1 base; junction bases not matched to a gene: 9. The CDR3 loop is CACDPAYWGSSWDTRQMFF. The CDR3 bases are TGTGCCTGTGACCCCGCGTACTGGGGGAGTTCCTGGGACACCCGACAGATGTTTTTC.

This clone ranks as medium-sized. The CDR3 DNA reads TGTGCCTGTGACACCGTCGGGGGGACCTCCTGGGACACCCGACAGATGTTTTTC. This translates into CACDTVGGTSWDTRQMFF. J is TRDJ3 and V is TRDV2, with a possible D match to TRDD3 (6 bases). The V gene lost 0 bases and the J gene lost 0 bases, with 11 bases spanning the gap. The CDR3 is made up of 18 amino acids. CDR1 is GEAIGNYY, CDR2 EKD, per germline.

The table lists this clone with a few counts. Other DNA sequences in the sample encode the same CDR3. The chain employs TRDV2 and TRDJ1; tentatively, D is TRDD3 (6 bases). The CDR3 is 14 residues long. The ends were cut back, 0 bases at V and 8 bases at J, with 15 bases in the middle. Germline V gene sequence: CDR1 GEAIGNYY, CDR2 EKD. CDR3 nucleotide sequence: TGTGCCTGTGACACCGGGGATTGGGGCGACAAACTCATCTTT. It is translated as CACDTGDWGDKLIF.

This clone has a handful of counts. The junction does not match germline at one end; this may be a read error. This chain joins TRDV2 and TRDJ3, with D perhaps matching TRDD3 (5 bases). Germline CDR1 and CDR2: GEAIGNYY and EKD. This CDR3 comprises 17 residues. The chain's CDR3 is CACDKVLSSWDARQMFF. CDR3 coding DNA: TGTGCCTGTGACAAAGTACTGAGCTCCTGGGACGCCCGACAGATGTTTTTC.

A word on this clone: With only one base between it and a far larger clone, this is likely a read error. The V gene is TRDV2, the J gene TRDJ2, with 12 bases lining up with TRDD3. In germline, CDR1 is GEAIGNYY, CDR2 EKD. The CDR3 runs to 15 residues. CDR3 protein: CAWDILGDTTAQLFF. CDR3 DNA sequence: TGTGCCTGGGACATACTGGGGGATACGACAGCACAACTCTTCTTT.